What follows are 24 T cell receptor beta chains derived from one specimen sequenced in a study of T cell clonality in common variable immunodeficiency (dated by TCRdb to between 2014 and 2017). Receptor amplification or capture employed the immunoSEQ multiplex PCR assay. Not all clones reach the TCRdb copy of this immuneACCESS table, which keeps in-frame sequences only. Checked studies attribute under half of the gap to unresolved V genes and leave the rest unexplained. The sample counts around 47,000 clones, each observed more than once. About 0.67% of the sample is held by the ten biggest clonotypes. The sequenced sample consisted of peripheral blood mononuclear cells. The receptors stem from a person aged 18 to 70 in good health.

This clone was detected many times. The read gets to within 3 residues of the CDR3 end, and the germline J gene fills in the rest. The genes are TRBV20-1 and TRBJ2-7; TRBD1 aligns across 7 bases. The germline V gene has CDR1 DFQATT and CDR2 SNEGSKA (reference sequence). This CDR3 spans 13 amino acids. V shed 4 bases and J 2 bases; nucleotides not matched to a gene: 5. The CDR3 bases that were read are TGCAGTGCTAAAACGGGACAGCCCTACGAG. This codes for CSAKTGQPYE. In full, the CDR3 is CSAKTGQPYEQYF.

This clone appeared many times. The read terminates 3 residues before the CDR3 end, so the remaining end is supplied by the germline J gene. The V call is TRBV7-8, the J call TRBJ2-1, with a tentative D call TRBD2 (6 bases). V was clipped by 5 bases and J by 7 bases, with 12 bases between them. The CDR3 is 13 amino acids. Germline V gene sequence: CDR1 SGHVS, CDR2 FQNEAQ. CDR3 loop: CASSLGLINEQFF. CDR3 bases read: TGTGCCAGCAGCCTGGGACTCATAAATGAG.

The table lists this clone with many counts. Read sequence stops 3 residues before the CDR3 end, and the germline J gene provides the missing end. This chain uses TRBV7-2 with TRBJ2-1, with no clear D. V was cut by 5 bases and J by 7 bases, with 15 bases left in between. CDR1 and CDR2 from the germline V gene are SGHTA and FQGNSA. This CDR3 spans 14 amino acids. Incomplete CDR3 DNA: TGTGCCAGCAGCCCTGAGCAGACTCGGAATGAG. Its translation: CASSPEQTRNE. In full, the CDR3 reads CASSPEQTRNEQFF.

This clone has at least ten counts. The read is 3 residues too short to cover the CDR3 end, so that end is filled in from the germline J gene. This chain links TRBV9 with TRBJ2-5; 8 bases are shared with TRBD2. Trimming removed 0 bases from V and 5 bases from J; junction bases left unmatched: 9. Germline CDR1 is SGDLS and CDR2 is YYNGEE. The CDR3 has 16 amino acids. CDR3 DNA, as far as it was read: TGTGCCAGCAGCGTAGGGAATAGCGGGGCGCGGGAGACC. Its protein product is CASSVGNSGARET. The CDR3 in full is CASSVGNSGARETQYF.

The table lists this clone with many counts. The read ends 3 residues early relative to the CDR3; the germline J gene fills the gap. This rearrangement joins TRBV7-2 to TRBJ2-1, with D possibly matching TRBD2 (7 bases). CDR3 length: 15 amino acids. Germline V lookup: CDR1 SGHTA, CDR2 FQGNSA. The V end lost 0 bases, the J end lost 4 bases, and 10 bases lay between the germline ends. The covered CDR3 bases are TGTGCCAGCAGCTTAGCGGGGGGGGCTTACAATGAG. It translates to CASSLAGGAYNE. The CDR3, in full, reads CASSLAGGAYNEQFF.

This clone occurred many times. The read falls 3 residues short of the CDR3 end, and the missing part is taken from the germline J gene. The chain links TRBV4-1 to TRBJ2-7; 7 bases agree with TRBD2. Germline assignment: CDR1 MGHRA and CDR2 YSYEKL. The CDR3 loop spans 15 amino acids. V lost 0 bases and J lost 2; bases outside the gene matches: 4. The CDR3 here is CASSQEERGPYEQYF. The sequenced CDR3 bases are TGCGCCAGCAGCCAAGAGGAGCGGGGCCCCTACGAG.

This clone was observed at least ten times. The read comes to an end 3 residues before the CDR3 does, leaving the germline J gene to fill in the end. This rearrangement joins TRBV2 to TRBJ2-7, with no clear D. The CDR3 runs to 12 residues. V lost 6 bases and J lost 4, with 10 bases in between. From germline, CDR1 is SNHLY and CDR2 FYNNEI. The CDR3 DNA, read in part, is TGTGCCAGCAGCCGCACAAAATACGAG. It specifies CASSRTKYE. The whole CDR3 region reads CASSRTKYEQYF.

This clone appeared many times. Read coverage stops 3 residues before the CDR3 terminus; the germline J gene supplies the remainder. The V call is TRBV19, the J call TRBJ1-1; 8 bases agree with TRBD1. The CDR3 spans 16 residues. The germline CDR1 and CDR2 sequences are LNHDA and SQIVND (reference sequence). The ends lost 1 base at V and 4 bases at J; junction bases unmatched: 8. The CDR3 sequence is CASSIAGQAGGTEAFF. The sequenced part of the CDR3 DNA is TGTGCCAGTAGTATAGCGGGACAGGCCGGGGGCACTGAA.

This clone was seen many times. CDR3 sequence: CASSLTGTYNEQFF. The covered CDR3 bases are TGTGCCAGCAGCTTGACAGGGACCTACAATGAG. The chain combines TRBV11-3 with TRBJ2-1; 7 bases agree with TRBD1. The CDR3 end lies 3 residues beyond the end of the read and is filled in from the germline J gene. The germline V gene has CDR1 SGHNT and CDR2 YENEEA. The CDR3 covers 14 residues. The V gene end was trimmed by 3 bases and the J gene end by 2 bases; junction bases not matched to a gene: 1.

The sequenced CDR3 bases are TGTGCCAGCAGTGAGCAGGGGTCCTCCATGAACACTGAA. Residues: CASSEQGSSMNTE. The full CDR3 is CASSEQGSSMNTEAFF. The rearrangement uses TRBV2 and TRBJ1-1, with D perhaps TRBD1 (6 bases). Read data end 3 residues before the CDR3 end; the end is taken from the germline J gene. The germline gives CDR1 SNHLY, CDR2 FYNNEI. The CDR3 contains 16 residues. Trimming shortened V by 3 bases and J by 0 bases, and 14 bases separated the two germline ends.

This clone was seen at least ten times. The read halts 3 residues ahead of the CDR3 end, with the missing end drawn from the germline J gene. This rearrangement joins TRBV20-1 to TRBJ2-7; either TRBD1 or TRBD2 may fit D (5 bases each). V gave up 3 bases and J gave up 6 bases, with 18 bases separating them. CDR1 and CDR2 from the germline V gene are DFQATT and SNEGSKA (reference sequence). The length of the CDR3 is 14 residues. Partial CDR3 DNA: TGCAGTGCTAGTTTGGAGAGGGGCCTAACCGAG. It translates to CSASLERGLTE. The whole CDR3 protein is CSASLERGLTEQYF.

This clone was found many times. The CDR3 end falls 3 residues outside the read, so it is completed with the germline J gene. The chain combines TRBV11-3 with TRBJ1-1; D remains ambiguous. The V and J ends lost 3 bases and 1 base respectively, with 9 bases between them. This CDR3 is built from 14 residues. Looked up from germline, CDR1 is SGHNT and CDR2 is YENEEA. The CDR3 DNA, read in part, is TGTGCCAGCAGCTTCGGGTTGGGGAACACTGAA. Protein: CASSFGLGNTE. The complete CDR3 protein is CASSFGLGNTEAFF. The full variable domain, in which reference TRBV11-3 and TRBJ1-1 provide the parts outside the CDR3, is EAGVVQSPRYKIIEKKQPVAFWCNPISGHNTLYWYLQNLGQGPELLIRYENEEAVDDSQLPKDRFSAERLKGVDSTLKIQPAELGDSAVYLCASSFGLGNTEAFFGQGTRLTVV.

This clone has ten or more counts. The read stops 3 residues short of the end of the CDR3; the missing end is completed from the germline J gene. V gene TRBV6-2 or TRBV6-3 combines with J gene TRBJ1-2, with D tentatively TRBD1 (5 bases). V shed 7 bases and J shed 6 bases, with 12 bases lying between them. Germline V gene sequence: CDR1 MNHEY, CDR2 SVGEGT. The CDR3 is made up of 12 amino acids. CDR3 protein: CASNQRQNGYTF. CDR3 DNA (partial): TGTGCCAGCAACCAACGACAGAATGGC.

This clone showed up many times. Coverage ceases 3 residues before the CDR3 finishes, and the germline J gene fills in the end. The rearrangement links TRBV7-6 to TRBJ2-3; 8 bases match TRBD1. This CDR3 is built from 16 residues. Trimming at V came to 3 bases and at J to 3 bases, leaving 8 bases not matched to a gene. Germline assignment: CDR1 SGHVS and CDR2 FNYEAQ. The sequenced part of the CDR3 DNA is TGTGCCAGCAGCTTCTTTCAGGGGGCTAGTACAGATACG. It codes for CASSFFQGASTDT. The full CDR3 protein reads CASSFFQGASTDTQYF.

In its sample, this clone was seen many times. CDR3 in amino acids: CSASLAGAHNEQFF. The CDR3 DNA, read in part, is TGCAGCGCTTCTCTAGCGGGAGCTCACAATGAG. The chain is built from TRBV29-1 and TRBJ2-1, with 10 positions matching TRBD2. The CDR3 is cut off 3 residues early in the read; its end comes from the germline J gene. This CDR3 is 14 amino acids long. J lost 5 bases, V lost 7 bases, and 8 bases had no gene match. Germline CDR1 is SQVTM and CDR2 is ANQGSEA.

This clone was recorded many times. The read gets to within 3 residues of the CDR3 end, and the germline J gene fills in the rest. This chain uses TRBV18 with TRBJ2-3, with TRBD2 matching 11 bases. V dropped 3 bases and J dropped 0; count of bases not matched to a gene: 2. The CDR3 length is 16 residues. Germline CDR1 and CDR2: KGHSH and LQKENI. CDR3 sequence reads: CASSPWTSGSTDTQYF. Partial CDR3 DNA: TGTGCCAGCTCACCCTGGACTAGCGGGAGCACAGATACG.

This clone was detected ten times or more. The read finishes 3 residues shy of the CDR3 end, and the germline J gene is used to complete it. The chain couples TRBV30 to TRBJ1-1, with TRBD1 matching over 8 bases. The germline gives CDR1 GTSNPN, CDR2 SVGIG (reference sequence). The CDR3 loop spans 13 amino acids. J was trimmed by 1 base and V by 4 bases; bases with no gene match: 2. Incomplete CDR3 DNA: TGTGCCTGGACGGGACAGGCGAACACTGAA. This encodes CAWTGQANTE. The full CDR3 sequence reads CAWTGQANTEAFF.

This clone came up many times. The read finishes 3 residues shy of the CDR3 end, and the germline J gene is used to complete it. This chain joins TRBV2 and TRBJ2-5; D may be TRBD1 or TRBD2 (5 bases each). V gave up 6 bases and J gave up 5 bases, with 19 bases separating them. The CDR3 contains 15 residues. Germline V gene lookup returns CDR1 SNHLY and CDR2 FYNNEI. Partial CDR3 DNA: TGTGCCAGCAGGGTCCCAGGGAGTAATGGGGAGACC. As protein: CASRVPGSNGET. The whole CDR3 is CASRVPGSNGETQYF.

This clone was seen at least ten times. Sequencing ends 3 residues short of the CDR3 end; the germline J gene provides the rest. The chain couples TRBV7-2 to TRBJ2-3; TRBD2 matches at 15 bases. Trimming cost V 0 bases and J 5 bases; bases outside gene matches: 3. The CDR3 covers 17 residues. Germline V lookup: CDR1 SGHTA, CDR2 FQGNSA. The CDR3 bases that were read are TGTGCCAGCAGCTTAGCGGGACTAGCGGGGGGCCAAGATACG. Its translation is CASSLAGLAGGQDT. In full, the CDR3 is CASSLAGLAGGQDTQYF.

This clone was observed at least ten times. CDR3 bases read: TGTGCCAGTAGTATCCGTCAGGGGAATCAGCCC. Its translation: CASSIRQGNQP. The complete CDR3 reads CASSIRQGNQPQHF. This rearrangement joins TRBV19 to TRBJ1-5; perhaps TRBD1 as D (6 bases). The sequence runs out 3 residues before the end of the CDR3; the remainder is reconstructed from the germline J gene. V dropped 3 bases and J dropped 4 bases, with 10 bases sitting between them. CDR3 length: 14 residues. Germline assignment: CDR1 LNHDA and CDR2 SQIVND (reference sequence).

This clone has just a few counts. Read sequence stops 3 residues before the CDR3 end, and the germline J gene provides the missing end. This chain connects TRBV11-2 to TRBJ2-3; 10 nucleotides line up with TRBD1. CDR1 is SGHAT, CDR2 FQNNGV, per germline. This CDR3 contains 15 residues. Trimming at V came to 5 bases and at J to 4 bases, leaving 6 bases not matched to a gene. The sequenced CDR3 bases are TGTGCCAGCAGCCTCGTGACAGGGGGCGCAGATACG. It yields the protein CASSLVTGGADT. In full, the CDR3 is CASSLVTGGADTQYF. The full variable domain, completed using reference TRBV11-2 and TRBJ2-3, is EAGVAQSPRYKIIEKRQSVAFWCNPISGHATLYWYQQILGQGPKLLIQFQNNGVVDDSQLPKDRFSAERLKGVDSTLKIQPAKLEDSAVYLCASSLVTGGADTQYFGPGTRLTVL.

This clone has ten or more counts. The part of the CDR3 DNA that was read is TGCGCCAGCAGCTTGGCGGGGGGGTCTGGGGAGACC. Protein: CASSLAGGSGET. The full-length CDR3 reads as CASSLAGGSGETQYF. The genes are TRBV5-1 and TRBJ2-5; 8 bases agree with TRBD2. From the germline J gene comes the end of the CDR3, since the read stops 3 residues before it. Germline CDR1 SGHRS, CDR2 YFSETQ. There are 15 residues in the CDR3. V lost 0 bases and J lost 5; bases outside the gene matches: 6.

This clone was detected only a few times. One base separates it from a far larger clone, so it is likely a read error. Coverage ceases 3 residues before the CDR3 finishes, and the germline J gene fills in the end. This chain connects TRBV19 to TRBJ2-7; D not resolved. In germline, CDR1 is LNHDA, CDR2 SQIVND (reference sequence). This CDR3 has 14 residues. CDR3 bases read: TGTGCCAGGAGTATAGCTTCAGGTAGCTACGAG. Translated, it gives CARSIASGSYE. The entire CDR3 reads CARSIASGSYEQYF.

This clone was picked up many times. CDR3 DNA (partial): TGTGCCAGCAGCCCCCGGGGACAGAACTTGGATGAG. As protein: CASSPRGQNLDE. The entire CDR3 protein is CASSPRGQNLDEQFF. The V call is TRBV11-3, the J call TRBJ2-1; 7 bases match TRBD1. The read stops 3 residues short of the end of the CDR3; the missing end is completed from the germline J gene. The germline V gene encodes CDR1 SGHNT and CDR2 YENEEA. The V and J ends lost 5 bases and 8 bases, in that order; junction bases with no gene match: 12. This CDR3 is 15 amino acids long.